This T cell receptor beta chain was captured in a study of blood T cell repertoires in COVID-19. Measured with immunoSEQ multiplex PCR; TCRdb has only the in-frame clones, and not every one. This sample has about 65,000 clones, with roughly four fifths found just once. The V end lost 5 bases, the J end lost 1 base, and 12 bases lay between the germline ends. The CDR3 extends over 14 amino acids. CDR1 and CDR2 (germline): SGHAT, FQNNGV. The chain uses TRBV11-2 and TRBJ2-7, with D possibly matching TRBD1 (5 bases). Sequences were obtained from peripheral blood. This sequence was found in a man older than 75 with acute or convalescent COVID-19. The CDR3 here is CASSPQVMSYEQYF. In DNA, the CDR3 is TGTGCCAGCAGCCCACAGGTAATGTCCTACGAGCAGTACTTC.